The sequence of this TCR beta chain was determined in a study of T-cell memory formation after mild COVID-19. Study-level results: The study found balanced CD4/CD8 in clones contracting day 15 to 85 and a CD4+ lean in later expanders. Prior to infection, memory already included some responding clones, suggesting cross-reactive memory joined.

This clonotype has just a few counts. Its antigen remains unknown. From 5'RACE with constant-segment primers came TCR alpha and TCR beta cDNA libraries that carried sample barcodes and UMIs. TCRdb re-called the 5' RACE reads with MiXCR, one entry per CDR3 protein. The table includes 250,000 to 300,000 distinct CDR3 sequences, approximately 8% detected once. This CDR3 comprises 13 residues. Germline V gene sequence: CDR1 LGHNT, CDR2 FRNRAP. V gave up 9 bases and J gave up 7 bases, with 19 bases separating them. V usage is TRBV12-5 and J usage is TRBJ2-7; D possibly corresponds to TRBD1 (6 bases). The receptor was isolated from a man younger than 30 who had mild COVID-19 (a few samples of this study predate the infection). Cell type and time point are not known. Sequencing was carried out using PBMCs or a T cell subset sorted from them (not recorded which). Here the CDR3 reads CASAQGHLGEQYF. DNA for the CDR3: TGTGCTAGCGCCCAGGGGCATTTGGGGGAGCAGTACTTC.